This T cell receptor (beta chain) was sequenced for a study of CD8+ T cells in alopecia areata. Study-wide points: Tofacitinib did not eliminate many expanded lesional clones from scalp or blood. Researchers report lesional scalp, most notably alopecia totalis/universalis, outstripped normal scalp in clonality.

Trimming cost V 8 bases and J 4 bases, with 8 bases left between them. Germline CDR1 and CDR2: MNHNY and SVGAGI (reference sequence). This CDR3 is 12 amino acids long. Treatment here: oral pan-JAK inhibitor, 5-10 mg twice daily. Sequencing used cDNA as its template, made by extracting RNA and reverse transcribing it. The assay was immunoSEQ multiplex PCR, and TCRdb's table has in-frame clones only and misses some. The sample holds 42,000 or so clones, roughly 92% seen once. With respect to this clone: No antigen is known for it.

The clonotype was recovered from a human donor with alopecia areata. This chain joins TRBV6-6 and TRBJ2-2; D might be TRBD2 (5 bases). The specimen was CD8+ T cells sorted from blood, collected at week 24, from a patient treated with tofacitinib. The CDR3 here is CASERATGELFF. CDR3 DNA: TGTGCCAGCGAGAGGGCCACCGGGGAGCTGTTTTTT.